These 19 T cell receptor beta chains share one sample of origin, sequenced in a study of cytomegalovirus exposure and HLA in healthy donors. The PCR made use of 60 Vbeta and 13 Jbeta primers. Repertoires were generated with immunoSEQ multiplex PCR, while TCRdb's copy carries only in-frame clones and drops some. The sample has some 200,000 clones; approximately 80% are singletons. Sequences were obtained from PBMCs. The origin of the receptors is a girl between 5 and 17 years old in good health and CMV-seronegative.

V is TRBV4-3 and J is TRBJ2-2; 7 nucleotides align to TRBD2. With 0 bases clipped from V and 3 bases from J, the junction kept 4 bases outside the gene matches. There are 16 residues in the CDR3. Per germline, CDR1 LGHNA and CDR2 YSLEER. CDR3 loop: CASSQDLGGDTGELFF. CDR3 in DNA: TGCGCCAGCAGCCAAGATTTGGGAGGGGACACCGGGGAGCTGTTTTTT.

This clone was detected a few times. V gene TRBV29-1 combines with J gene TRBJ2-7; tentatively, D is TRBD1 (6 bases). The V gene's germline CDR1 is SQVTM and CDR2 ANQGSEA. Trimming pared 4 bases from V and 2 bases from J, leaving 12 bases between. The CDR3 is 13 amino acids. This CDR3 is CSVARTEPYEQYF. CDR3 nucleotides: TGCAGCGTTGCCCGGACAGAACCCTACGAGCAGTACTTC.

The chain is built from TRBV9 and TRBJ1-1; no clear D. The CDR3 is made up of 16 amino acids. The germline gives CDR1 SGDLS, CDR2 YYNGEE. The germline V and J ends were trimmed by 0 bases and 4 bases, with 16 bases remaining between them. DNA of the CDR3: TGTGCCAGCAGCGTAGGGTCGGTTCGGGGTAGCACTGAAGCTTTCTTT. The encoded protein is CASSVGSVRGSTEAFF.

The chain uses TRBV13 and TRBJ2-3; a possible D gene is TRBD1 (6 bases). Trimming cost V 5 bases and J 5 bases, with 14 bases left between them. The CDR3 length is 14 residues. Germline V lookup: CDR1 PRHDT, CDR2 FYEKMQ (reference sequence). The chain's CDR3 is CASSTRGMGDTQYF. As DNA, the CDR3 is TGTGCCAGCAGCACCAGGGGCATGGGAGATACGCAGTATTTT. Combining the CDR3 with reference TRBV13 and TRBJ2-3 gives the whole variable domain AAGVIQSPRHLIKEKRETATLKCYPIPRHDTVYWYQQGPGQDPQFLISFYEKMQSDKGSIPDRFSAQQFSDYHSELNMSSLELGDSALYFCASSTRGMGDTQYFGPGTRLTVL.

The J gene is TRBJ2-5, the V gene TRBV9, with 7 nucleotides matching TRBD1. The germline V gene encodes CDR1 SGDLS and CDR2 YYNGEE. This CDR3 has 15 residues. J gave up 1 base and V 0 bases, and 3 bases lay outside the gene matches. The CDR3 DNA reads TGTGCCAGCAGCGTAGCAGGGACAGCCCAAGAGACCCAGTACTTC. It yields the protein CASSVAGTAQETQYF.

With regard to this clone: The junction and the germline gene differ at one end; a read error may be behind it. The rearrangement links TRBV7-9 to TRBJ1-1, with D uncertain. Germline CDR1 SEHNR, CDR2 FQNEAQ (reference sequence). This CDR3 spans 12 amino acids. As DNA, the CDR3 is TGTTCCAGCAGCTTAGGGCCCACTGAAGCTTTCTTT. It codes for CSSSLGPTEAFF.

The chain recombines TRBV25-1 with TRBJ1-1; D remains ambiguous. Germline lookup yields CDR1 MGHDK and CDR2 SYGVNS. V dropped 4 bases and J dropped 1 base, with 13 bases sitting between them. CDR3 length equals 15 residues. The CDR3 sequence: CASSARRVGNTEAFF. The CDR3 DNA sequence: TGTGCCAGCAGTGCCCGACGGGTAGGGAACACTGAAGCTTTCTTT.

This rearrangement joins TRBV5-5 to TRBJ1-4; D possibly corresponds to TRBD1 (6 bases). V dropped 4 bases and J dropped 8 bases, with 18 bases sitting between them. Germline V gene lookup returns CDR1 SGHKS and CDR2 YYEKEE (reference sequence). CDR3 length: 15 residues. The CDR3 region is CASSSSRGIGEKLFF. In DNA form, the CDR3 reads TGTGCCAGCAGCAGTTCAAGGGGGATTGGAGAAAAACTGTTTTTT.

This clone was counted a single time. The junction shows a germline mismatch at one end, possibly a read error. CDR3 protein: CSSSLYASGGAYEQYF. The CDR3 DNA sequence: TGTTCCAGCAGCCTATACGCTAGCGGGGGGGCCTACGAGCAGTACTTC. The V and J genes are TRBV7-9 and TRBJ2-7; TRBD2 matches 12 bases. The length of the CDR3 is 16 residues. Per the germline V gene, CDR1 is SEHNR and CDR2 is FQNEAQ (reference sequence).

This rearrangement joins TRBV19 to TRBJ2-5; TRBD2 aligns across 9 bases. CDR1 is LNHDA and CDR2 is SQIVND in the germline V gene (reference sequence). CDR3 size: 15 residues. V lost 5 bases and J lost 7; bases outside the gene matches: 11. The CDR3 reads CASSYTGLAGGTQYF. The CDR3 coding sequence is TGTGCCAGTAGTTATACGGGACTAGCTGGCGGGACCCAGTACTTC.

This clone occurred once. The rearrangement links TRBV19 to TRBJ1-1; D uncertain. The CDR3 length is 14 residues. CDR1 LNHDA and CDR2 SQIVND come from the germline V gene (reference sequence). The V end was cut by 6 bases, the J end by 0 bases, with 11 bases between. The CDR3 DNA reads TGTGCCAGTAGGCCAGTTAGCCTGAACACTGAAGCTTTCTTT. This translates into CASRPVSLNTEAFF.

V is TRBV19 and J is TRBJ2-3; TRBD1 is a possible D gene (5 bases). V lost 7 bases, J lost 2 bases, and 13 bases lay in between. The CDR3 is 14 amino acids. Looked up from germline, CDR1 is LNHDA and CDR2 is SQIVND (reference sequence). CDR3 amino acids: CASNWGLDTDTQYF. As DNA, the CDR3 is TGTGCCAGTAATTGGGGCCTCGACACAGATACGCAGTATTTT.

The chain employs TRBV6-1 and TRBJ1-1; D is unclear. This CDR3 contains 15 residues. Germline-derived CDR1 and CDR2 are MNHNS and SASEGT. Between the trimmed V and J ends, which lost 10 bases and 4 bases, there was a span of 22 bases. This CDR3 is CAIWILGRRRTEAFF. As DNA, the CDR3 is TGTGCCATATGGATACTGGGCCGGCGACGCACTGAAGCTTTCTTT.

The V gene is TRBV2, the J gene TRBJ2-3; no definite D call. CDR1 and CDR2 (germline): SNHLY, FYNNEI. The V end lost 6 bases, the J end lost 2 bases, and 6 bases lay between the germline ends. CDR3 size: 12 residues. The CDR3 nucleotides are TGTGCCAGCAGCACAACCACAGATACGCAGTATTTT. This translates into CASSTTTDTQYF.

This sequence joins TRBV28 and TRBJ1-2; possibly TRBD1 for D (6 bases). This CDR3 region has 16 residues. With 6 bases removed from V and 3 bases from J, the gap between germline ends came to 20 bases. Germline-derived CDR1 and CDR2 are MDHEN and SYDVKM. The CDR3 DNA is TGTGCCAGCAGCCAACCAATAGGGACAAGAGACTATGGCTACACCTTC. It is translated as CASSQPIGTRDYGYTF.

This clone was picked up one time. This chain joins TRBV7-8 and TRBJ2-1; 7 nucleotides agree with TRBD2. This CDR3 comprises 16 residues. J gave up 7 bases and V 5 bases, and 14 bases lay outside the gene matches. CDR1 and CDR2 from the germline V gene are SGHVS and FQNEAQ. The CDR3 is CASSLWGEGTGNEQFF. CDR3 nucleotides: TGTGCCAGCAGCCTGTGGGGGGAGGGAACGGGGAATGAGCAGTTCTTC.

V gene TRBV6-5 combines with J gene TRBJ2-2; 8 positions agree with TRBD1. CDR3 length: 16 amino acids. The V gene end was trimmed by 0 bases and the J gene end by 7 bases; junction bases not matched to a gene: 7. Per the germline V gene, CDR1 is MNHEY and CDR2 is SVGAGI. The CDR3 nucleotides are TGTGCCAGCAGTTACTCGGCAGGGGGCGGGATCGGGGAGCTGTTTTTT. It encodes CASSYSAGGGIGELFF.

The V gene is TRBV7-8, the J gene TRBJ2-5; 10 bases match TRBD1. The J call may be in error: the DNA end matches TRBJ2-7 better. Germline V gene data show CDR1 as SGHVS and CDR2 as FQNEAQ. There are 14 residues in the CDR3. The DNA for the CDR3 is TGTGCCAGCAGCCCCGACAGGGGGCGGAACGAGCAGTACTTC. Its translation: CASSPDRGRNEQYF.

The chain combines TRBV28 with TRBJ2-3, with 7 bases fitting TRBD2. The CDR3 sequence is 14 residues long. V was pared by 3 bases and J by 7 bases, with 7 bases of the junction left unmatched. Germline loops: CDR1 MDHEN, CDR2 SYDVKM. The CDR3 loop is CASSFEPGLYTQYF. The CDR3 DNA is TGTGCCAGCAGTTTCGAGCCGGGACTATATACGCAGTATTTT.